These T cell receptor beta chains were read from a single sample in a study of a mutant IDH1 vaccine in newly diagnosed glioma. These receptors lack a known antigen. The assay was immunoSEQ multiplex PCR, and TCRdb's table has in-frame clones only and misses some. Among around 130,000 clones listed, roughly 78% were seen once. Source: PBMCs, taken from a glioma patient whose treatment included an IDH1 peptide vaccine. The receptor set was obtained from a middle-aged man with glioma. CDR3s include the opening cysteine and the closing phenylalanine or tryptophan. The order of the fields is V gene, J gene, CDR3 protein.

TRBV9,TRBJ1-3,CASSVFVTPGSGNTIYF
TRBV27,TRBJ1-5,CASSLWVDQPQHF
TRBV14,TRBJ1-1,CASSLRQGRDTEAFF
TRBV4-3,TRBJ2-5,CASSQASGGAWETQYF
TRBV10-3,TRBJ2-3,CAIKSTAGTPQTDTQYF
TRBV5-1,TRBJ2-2,CASSLAPGELFF
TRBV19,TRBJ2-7,CASSRDTSYEQYF
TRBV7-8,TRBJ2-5,CASSFRTKETQYF
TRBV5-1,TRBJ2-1,CASNPLELDEQFF
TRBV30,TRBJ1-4,CAWSNIGQGNEKLFF
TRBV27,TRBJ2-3,CASSPGRAGDTQYF
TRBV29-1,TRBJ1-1,CSVRTLTGNTEAFF
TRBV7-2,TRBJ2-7,CASSPDPGAGQYF
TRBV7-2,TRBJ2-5,CASSFGLNRRQETQYF
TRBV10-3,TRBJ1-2,CAIRRAGDYGYTF
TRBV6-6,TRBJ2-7,CASSYGQYEQYF
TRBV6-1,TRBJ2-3,CASSLQGKETDTQYF
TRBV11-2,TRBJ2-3,CATVGTDTQYF
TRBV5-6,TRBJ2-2,CASSQTTRGYTGELFF
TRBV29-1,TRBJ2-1,CSGETSGGGEQFF
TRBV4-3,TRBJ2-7,CASSEGTSRSYEQYF
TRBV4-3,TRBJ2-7,CASSQLGTNYEQYF
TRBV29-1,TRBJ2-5,CSVRESARETQYF
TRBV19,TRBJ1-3,CASSDGYSGNTIYF
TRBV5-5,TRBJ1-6,CASSFAPDSNSPLHF
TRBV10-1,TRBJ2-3,CASSVLAGATDTQYF
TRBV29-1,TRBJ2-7,CSAALGQGAAYEQYF
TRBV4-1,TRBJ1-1,CASSSVEGSNTEAFF
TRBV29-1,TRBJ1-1,CSVEARGRGPSTEAFF
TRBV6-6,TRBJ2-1,CASSSRGPGFDEQFF
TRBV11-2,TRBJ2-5,CASSLIGGGTNYRETQYF
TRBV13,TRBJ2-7,CASGTGTGPREQYF
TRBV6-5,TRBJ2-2,CASSGNNVPGELFF
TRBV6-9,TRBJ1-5,CASSFPPGDYSNQPQHF
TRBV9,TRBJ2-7,CASSEGGRGTYEQYF
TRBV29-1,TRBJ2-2,CSVGGGYTGELFF
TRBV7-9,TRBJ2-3,CASSLVGGPVLTQYF
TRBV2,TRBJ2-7,CASSGRTYEQYF
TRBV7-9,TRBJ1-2,CASSSPQASGGYTF
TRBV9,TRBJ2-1,CASGASAGGSEQFF
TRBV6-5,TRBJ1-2,CASGGGTYGYTF
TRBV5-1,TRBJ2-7,CASSLAGQAYEQYF
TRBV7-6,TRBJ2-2,CASSPLTGELFF
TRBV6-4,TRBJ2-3,CASSVQQGAGGTDTQYF
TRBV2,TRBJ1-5,CASTLTGTGRNQPQHF
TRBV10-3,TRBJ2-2,CAMEPGENTGELFF
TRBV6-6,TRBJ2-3,CASSYGVDTQYF
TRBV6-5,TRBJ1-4,CASSYREDGEKLFF
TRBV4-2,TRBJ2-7,CASSPTAGTNYEQYF
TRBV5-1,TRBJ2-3,CASSFTGFMNTDTQYF
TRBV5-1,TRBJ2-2,CASSLQQGPGELFF